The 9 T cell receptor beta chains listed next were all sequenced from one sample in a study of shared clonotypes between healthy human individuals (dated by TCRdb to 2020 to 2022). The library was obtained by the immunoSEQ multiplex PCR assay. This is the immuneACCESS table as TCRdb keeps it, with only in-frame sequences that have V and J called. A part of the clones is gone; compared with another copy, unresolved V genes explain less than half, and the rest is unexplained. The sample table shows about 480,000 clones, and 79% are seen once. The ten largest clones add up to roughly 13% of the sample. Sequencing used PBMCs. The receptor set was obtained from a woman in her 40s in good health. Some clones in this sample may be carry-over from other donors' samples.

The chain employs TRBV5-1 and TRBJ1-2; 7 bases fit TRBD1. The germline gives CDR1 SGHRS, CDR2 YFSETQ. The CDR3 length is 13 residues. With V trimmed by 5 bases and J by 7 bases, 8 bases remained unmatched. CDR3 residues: CASSRDRVSGYTF. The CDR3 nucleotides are TGCGCCAGCAGTCGCGACAGGGTGTCTGGCTACACCTTC.

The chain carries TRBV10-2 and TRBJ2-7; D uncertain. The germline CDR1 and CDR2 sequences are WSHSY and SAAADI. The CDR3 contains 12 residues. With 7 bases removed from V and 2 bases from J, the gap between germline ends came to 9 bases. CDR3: CASNPGTYEQYF. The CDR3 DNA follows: TGCGCCAGCAATCCGGGCACCTACGAGCAGTACTTC.

CDR3 sequence reads: CASSLGERELWSTDTQYF. The CDR3 DNA sequence: TGTGCCAGCAGCTTAGGGGAGCGGGAGCTTTGGAGCACAGATACGCAGTATTTT. The rearrangement links TRBV7-3 to TRBJ2-3; 8 nucleotides agree with TRBD2. The junction had 10 bases not matched to a gene; V was cut back by 2 bases and J by 0 bases. This CDR3 is built from 18 residues. Germline assignment: CDR1 SGHTA and CDR2 FQGTGA.

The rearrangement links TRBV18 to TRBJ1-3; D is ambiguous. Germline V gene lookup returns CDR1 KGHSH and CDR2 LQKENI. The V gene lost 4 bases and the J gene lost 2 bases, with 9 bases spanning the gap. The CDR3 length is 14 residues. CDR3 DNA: TGTGCCAGCTCACAGACCGTCCCTGGAAACACCATATATTTT. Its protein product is CASSQTVPGNTIYF.

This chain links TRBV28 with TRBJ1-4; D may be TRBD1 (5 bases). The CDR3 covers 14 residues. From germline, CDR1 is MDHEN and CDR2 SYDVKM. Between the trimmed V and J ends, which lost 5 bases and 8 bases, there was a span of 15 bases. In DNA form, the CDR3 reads TGTGCCAGCAGTGCCCCCGGGACTCGGGAAAAACTGTTTTTT. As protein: CASSAPGTREKLFF.

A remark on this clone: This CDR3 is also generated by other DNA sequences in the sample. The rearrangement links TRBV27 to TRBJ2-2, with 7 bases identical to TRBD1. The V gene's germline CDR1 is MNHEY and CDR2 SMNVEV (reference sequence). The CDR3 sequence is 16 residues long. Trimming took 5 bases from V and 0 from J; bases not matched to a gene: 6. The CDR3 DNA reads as TGTGCCAGCAGTCCACAGGGGCCACCGAACACCGGGGAGCTGTTTTTT. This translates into CASSPQGPPNTGELFF.

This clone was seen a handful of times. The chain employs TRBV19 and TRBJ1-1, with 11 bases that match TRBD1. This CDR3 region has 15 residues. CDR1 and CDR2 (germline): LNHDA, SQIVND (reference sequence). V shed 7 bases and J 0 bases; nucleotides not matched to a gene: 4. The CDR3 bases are TGTGCCAGTACGGACAGGGGGCGCCTGAACACTGAAGCTTTCTTT. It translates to CASTDRGRLNTEAFF.

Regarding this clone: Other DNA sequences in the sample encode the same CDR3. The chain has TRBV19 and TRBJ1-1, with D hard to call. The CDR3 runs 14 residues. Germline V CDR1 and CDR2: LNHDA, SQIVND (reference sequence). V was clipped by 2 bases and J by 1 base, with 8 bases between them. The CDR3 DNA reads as TGTGCCAGTAGTATACATTCACAGAACACTGAAGCTTTCTTT. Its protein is CASSIHSQNTEAFF.

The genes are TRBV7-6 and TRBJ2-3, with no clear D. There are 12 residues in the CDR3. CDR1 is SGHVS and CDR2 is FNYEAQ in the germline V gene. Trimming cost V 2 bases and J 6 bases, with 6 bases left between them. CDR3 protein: CASSLLRDTQYF. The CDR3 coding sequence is TGTGCCAGCAGCTTATTGAGGGATACGCAGTATTTT.